One and the same sample provided the 10 T cell receptor beta chains below, sequenced in a study of T cell repertoires in cytomegalovirus infection. These TCRs are of unknown antigen specificity. MiXCR was run by TCRdb on the reads, yielding one entry per CDR3 protein. The repertoire consists of 550,000 to 700,000 distinct CDR3 sequences, with about 40% occurring once and the leading ten covering around 48%. Specimen: cultured PBMCs, collected from culture after CMV antigen stimulation. All receptors derive from a human donor in good health (CMV status not recorded). Some clones in this sample may be carry-over from other donors' samples.

In this sample, this clonotype turned up once. The chain recombines TRBV7-2 with TRBJ1-6, with 7 bases identical to TRBD1. Germline trimming cut 4 bases from V and 18 bases from J; bases unmatched to any gene: 18. The CDR3 loop spans 15 amino acids. Germline V gene sequence: CDR1 SGHTA, CDR2 FQGNSA. CDR3 coding DNA: TGTGCCAGCAGCTCCTACGACAGGGCCGGTTCCGTCTCCCACTTT. It is translated as CASSSYDRAGSVSHF.

The table lists this clonotype with a few counts. The chain is built from TRBV19 and TRBJ2-3, with D possibly TRBD2 on 6 matching bases. The CDR3 consists of 17 residues. V gave up 3 bases and J gave up 2 bases, with 18 bases separating them. In germline, CDR1 is LNHDA, CDR2 SQIVND (reference sequence). The CDR3 sequence: CASSMVRGNPFTDTQYF. DNA for the CDR3: TGTGCCAGTAGTATGGTCCGGGGGAATCCGTTCACAGATACGCAGTATTTT.

This clonotype showed up just once. The chain combines TRBV19 with TRBJ1-1, with a tentative D call TRBD1 (5 bases). CDR3 length equals 15 residues. Deletions cut 5 bases from V and 5 bases from J, with 18 bases between. Germline lookup yields CDR1 LNHDA and CDR2 SQIVND (reference sequence). The CDR3: CASSPRGRLRTEAFF. The CDR3 nucleotides are TGTGCCAGTAGTCCCCGGGGACGGCTGAGGACTGAAGCTTTCTTT. The variable domain in full, with the rest retrieved from reference TRBV19 and TRBJ1-1, is DGGITQSPKYLFRKEGQNVTLSCEQNLNHDAMYWYRQDPGQGLRLIYYSQIVNDFQKGDIAEGYSVSREKKESFPLTVTSAQKNPTAFYLCASSPRGRLRTEAFFGQGTRLTVV.

The genes are TRBV6-6 and TRBJ1-5, with 8 bases identical to TRBD1. The CDR3 has 14 amino acids. The J segment lost 3 bases and the V segment lost 8 bases, leaving 6 bases of the junction unmatched. Per the germline V gene, CDR1 is MNHNY and CDR2 is SVGAGI (reference sequence). The DNA for the CDR3 is TGTGCCAGCTTGGAGACAGGGGTCAATCAGCCCCAGCATTTT. Residues: CASLETGVNQPQHF.

This clonotype showed up just once. The chain employs TRBV27 and TRBJ1-5; 7 bases map to TRBD1. Germline values: CDR1 MNHEY, CDR2 SMNVEV (reference sequence). CDR3 length: 14 amino acids. Germline trimming cut 6 bases from V and 7 bases from J; bases unmatched to any gene: 9. For the CDR3, the DNA is TGTGCCAGCAGCTCTACCGGGACAGTCCAGCCCCAGCATTTT. Its translation is CASSSTGTVQPQHF.

Here the CDR3 DNA reads TGTGCCAGCAGTTCCCCGGGACAGGGCTCTGGAAACACCATATATTTT. It translates to CASSSPGQGSGNTIYF. The chain has TRBV28 and TRBJ1-3; 9 nucleotides agree with TRBD1. The CDR3 loop spans 16 amino acids. Trimming cost V 4 bases and J 0 bases; bases outside gene matches: 4. CDR1 and CDR2 from the germline V gene are MDHEN and SYDVKM.

This clonotype turned up a few times. CDR3 nucleotides: TGTGCCAGCAGCTCGCGACAGAGACCCTACGAGCAGTACTTC. It codes for CASSSRQRPYEQYF. The gene calls are TRBV7-9 and TRBJ2-7, with D tentatively TRBD1 (5 bases). Germline CDR1 SEHNR, CDR2 FQNEAQ (reference sequence). The CDR3 loop spans 14 amino acids. Trimming took off 4 bases at V and 2 bases at J, with 12 bases between the two ends.

This clonotype was found a few times. The chain couples TRBV7-2 to TRBJ1-2; tentatively, D is TRBD1 (5 bases). Trimming pared 2 bases from V and 8 bases from J, leaving 12 bases between. The CDR3 is made up of 13 amino acids. In germline, CDR1 is SGHTA, CDR2 FQGNSA. The CDR3 DNA reads as TGTGCCAGCAGCTTAATGGGGGAAGGAGGCTACACCTTC. Its protein is CASSLMGEGGYTF.

CDR3 loop: CSARVGQNQPQHF. The CDR3 DNA follows: TGCAGTGCTAGAGTCGGCCAGAATCAGCCCCAGCATTTT. The rearrangement links TRBV20-1 to TRBJ1-5; D ambiguous. V shed 1 base and J shed 4 bases, with 8 bases lying between them. The length of the CDR3 is 13 residues. Germline V lookup: CDR1 DFQATT, CDR2 SNEGSKA (reference sequence).

The chain is built from TRBV7-3 and TRBJ2-7; 10 bases align to TRBD1. The length of the CDR3 is 16 residues. With 5 bases clipped from V and 4 bases from J, the junction kept 11 bases outside the gene matches. Germline V CDR1 and CDR2: SGHTA, FQGTGA. CDR3 residues: CASSPPWGQGPYEQYF. The CDR3 DNA follows: TGTGCCAGCAGCCCCCCATGGGGACAGGGGCCTTACGAGCAGTACTTC.